This entry describes one TCR beta chain. The antigen this receptor binds is unknown. Base qualities are missing; no much larger clone stands one base away. After transplant, bone marrow was aspirated from the posterior iliac crest or from another site chosen by the physician. The library was produced with the immunoSEQ multiplex PCR assay. For most patients, genomic DNA was subjected to high-throughput TCR-beta CDR3 sequencing by Adaptive Biotechnologies. In the authors' own workflow: Adaptive's ImmunoSEQ software was the source of the TCR sequencing data for around 20 patients, while a few other patients were processed with MiXCR and VDJtools. CDR3 nucleotide sequences shared by donor and recipient were removed because the origin of these sequences could not be assigned. Alloreactive clones required at least 2-fold expansion over unstimulated cells and minimum CFSE-low frequency of 0.002% (template counts) or 0.001% (read counts). Clones were considered mappable if detected in sequenced pre-transplant spleen, lymph node, or MLR CFSE-low populations of the donor or recipient. The cumulative frequency of alloreactive clones was calculated as a percentage of all sequences, weighted by copy number. TCRdb took this table from immuneACCESS and kept in-frame rearrangements with V and J called. Such tables lack part of the clones; where checked against another copy, unresolved V genes explain under half of the gap, and the rest is unexplained. The V and J calls and the clone size are those of that table, but D and trimming were determined from the DNA. The sample data list tens of thousands of clones, and roughly 92% of these were observed just once. About 6.7% of the sample comes from the top ten.

The sample is drawn from a study of graft-versus-host responses after intestinal transplantation (dated by TCRdb to the early 2020s). Describing the broader study: The transplants that recipients received were multivisceral, liver-intestinal, or isolated intestinal. All recipients received anti-thymocyte globulin induction followed by maintenance tacrolimus and steroids for two to four years. After intestinal transplantation, graft-versus-host and host-versus-graft alloreactive T cell clones were followed in the graft, circulation and bone marrow using bulk TCR-beta CDR3 sequencing. To identify alloreactive clones, pre-transplant mixed lymphocyte reaction products were sequenced and compared with unstimulated pre-transplant donor and recipient T cells. The cohort enrolled 20 to 30 intestinal transplant recipients, one of whom was a retransplant, and 3 patients without pretransplant specimens were excluded. A peak of at least 4% donor T cells among recipient peripheral blood mononuclear cells was the definition used for donor T cell macrochimerism. Rather than being sequenced by the commercial service, samples from a few later patients were sequenced in-house on an Illumina MiSeq and processed with MiXCR. Here is what the overall study found, with its caveats: GvH clones turned up in recipient bone marrow, with some appearing earlier in ileal mucosa or blood, a pattern consistent with an intestinal mucosal origin. In patients with donor T cell macrochimerism, the allografts had high GvH to HvG T cell clonal ratios. Early after transplant, peak levels of circulating GvH clones were found to be associated with declines in HvG clones. The conclusions were limited by the relatively low number and heterogeneity of the intestinal transplant patients.

Trimming takes 2 bases from V and 5 bases from J, and the germline ends sit 12 bases apart. CDR1 and CDR2 were assigned from the germline V gene as KGHSH and LQKENI. The CDR3, cysteine through phenylalanine, is 14 amino acids long. The read is trimmed to its CDR3 DNA, 42 bases read in frame from base 1. The starting material was bone marrow, obtained 734 days after intestinal transplantation. The chain joins TRBV18 to TRBJ2-5, with the D gene uncertain. This TCR was sampled from a human patient who received an intestinal transplant, so some T cells may come from the graft donor. In nucleotides, the sequence is TGTGCCAGCTCACCAACGGCAGACGGGGAGACCCAGTACTTC. Its translation reads: CASSPTADGETQYF.